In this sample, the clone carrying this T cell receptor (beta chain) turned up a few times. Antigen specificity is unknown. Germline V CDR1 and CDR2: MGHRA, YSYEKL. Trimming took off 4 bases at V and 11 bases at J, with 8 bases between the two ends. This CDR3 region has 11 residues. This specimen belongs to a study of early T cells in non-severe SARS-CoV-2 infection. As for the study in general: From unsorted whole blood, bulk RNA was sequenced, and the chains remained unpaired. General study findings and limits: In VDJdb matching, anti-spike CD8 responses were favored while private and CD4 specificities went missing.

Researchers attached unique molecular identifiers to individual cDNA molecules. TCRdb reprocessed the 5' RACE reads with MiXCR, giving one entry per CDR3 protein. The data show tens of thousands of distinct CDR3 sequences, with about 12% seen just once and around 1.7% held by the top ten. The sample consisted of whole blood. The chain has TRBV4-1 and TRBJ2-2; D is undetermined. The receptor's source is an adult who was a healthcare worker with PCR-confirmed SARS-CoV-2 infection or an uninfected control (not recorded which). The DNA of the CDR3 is TGCGCCAGCAGCCTTGGCCGCGAGCTGTTTTTT. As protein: CASSLGRELFF.